These 5 T cell receptor beta chains share one sample of origin, sequenced in a study of cytomegalovirus exposure and HLA in healthy donors. Vbeta (60) and Jbeta (13) primers were used in the PCR. Profiled with immunoSEQ multiplex PCR; TCRdb holds only in-frame clones, not every one. The table includes roughly 130,000 clones, approximately 67% detected once. Sequencing was done on a sample of PBMCs. These receptors were collected from a woman aged 55-75 years in good health and CMV-seronegative.

There are a few counts of this clone. The chain carries TRBV9 and TRBJ2-3; TRBD1 aligns across 7 bases. J gave up 5 bases and V 3 bases, and 9 bases lay outside the gene matches. CDR1 and CDR2 (germline): SGDLS, YYNGEE. CDR3 length equals 15 residues. The CDR3 nucleotides read TGTGCCAGCAGCGCCCCGACAGGGTTTGTAGATACGCAGTATTTT. The encoded protein is CASSAPTGFVDTQYF.

This clone was seen a few times. The gene calls are TRBV7-2 and TRBJ2-2, with a possible D match to TRBD2 (5 bases). Germline loops: CDR1 SGHTA, CDR2 FQGNSA. The CDR3 contains 13 residues. Trimming took off 4 bases at V and 4 bases at J, with 7 bases between the two ends. CDR3 in amino acids: CASSWTATGELFF. Written as DNA, the CDR3 is TGTGCCAGCAGCTGGACTGCCACCGGGGAGCTGTTTTTT.

The chain is built from TRBV25-1 and TRBJ2-1; perhaps TRBD1 as D (6 bases). The CDR3 is made up of 15 amino acids. V was trimmed by 1 base and J by 7 bases, leaving 14 bases between them. Germline CDR1 and CDR2: MGHDK and SYGVNS. In DNA, the CDR3 is TGTGCCAGCAGTGAATCCGACCAGGGGCCGAATGAGCAGTTCTTC. It translates to CASSESDQGPNEQFF.

J is TRBJ2-3 and V is TRBV10-3, with 11 bases matching TRBD2. CDR1 and CDR2 (germline): ENHRY, SYGVKD. J was trimmed by 0 bases and V by 10 bases; bases with no gene match: 15. This CDR3 is built from 18 residues. CDR3: CATIPGLAEPYSTDTQYF. The CDR3 DNA sequence: TGTGCCACGATCCCGGGACTAGCGGAACCGTATAGCACAGATACGCAGTATTTT.

The rearrangement links TRBV11-1 to TRBJ1-2; D might be TRBD1 (6 bases). Germline values: CDR1 SGHAT, CDR2 FQDESV (reference sequence). The CDR3 has 13 residues. V was trimmed by 5 bases and J by 5 bases, leaving 12 bases between them. CDR3 nucleotides: TGTGCCAGCAGCGAAGAAGGGGGATATGGCTACACCTTC. Protein sequence: CASSEEGGYGYTF. The complete variable domain, with remaining parts taken from reference TRBV11-1 and TRBJ1-2, reads EAEVAQSPRYKITEKSQAVAFWCDPISGHATLYWYRQILGQGPELLVQFQDESVVDDSQLPKDRFSAERLKGVDSTLKIQPAELGDSAMYLCASSEEGGYGYTFGSGTRLTVV.